This T cell receptor beta chain was identified during a study of cytomegalovirus exposure and HLA in healthy donors. Notes on the study in general: Usually a TCR sequence was rare, but some public TCRs were found in many donors. Common viral pathogens (according to a later analysis) appeared linked to several of the most significant clusters. An Asian-associated ancestry cluster reportedly showed fewer N-insertions than the approximately 690-donor mean in a later analysis. In a later analysis, TCR beta V- and J-gene trimming showed a link to a missense DCLRE1C variant.

Turning to this clone: Its target is not known.

PCR amplification relied on 60 Vbeta primers (plus 13 Jbeta primers). Method: immunoSEQ multiplex PCR; TCRdb's copy keeps in-frame clones and lacks some. This table holds over 150,000 clones, about 77% found once. The CDR3 contains 15 residues. J gave up 0 bases and V 4 bases, and 4 bases lay outside the gene matches. Germline CDR1 reads SGDLS; CDR2 reads YYNGEE. J is TRBJ2-1 and V is TRBV9; 7 positions agree with TRBD2. The clonotype was recovered from a woman aged 40 to 49 in good health and CMV-seropositive. The sequenced material came from PBMCs. CDR3 bases: TGTGCCAGCAGCCTCTCTAGCGGCTCCTACAATGAGCAGTTCTTC. Its protein is CASSLSSGSYNEQFF.